This TCR beta chain was identified in a study of CD8+ T cells in alopecia areata. Study-wide context: Treated individuals took tofacitinib by mouth, 5 to 10 mg twice daily.

Lesional scalp punch biopsies and peripheral blood came from alopecia areata patients. PBMCs served as the source from which CD4+ and CD8+ T cells were sorted. RNA, once extracted, was reverse transcribed into cDNA for use as the sequencing template. Using immunoSEQ multiplex PCR, the repertoire was profiled, and TCRdb retains in-frame clones only, with some absent. The sample lists about 180,000 clones; 50% to 70% were seen once. The germline V and J ends were trimmed by 0 bases and 10 bases, with 13 bases remaining between them. From germline, CDR1 is LNHNV and CDR2 YYDKDF (reference sequence). The CDR3 is made up of 15 amino acids.

V gene TRBV15 combines with J gene TRBJ1-6; a possible D gene is TRBD1 (5 bases). The TCR originated in a human donor with alopecia areata. The sequenced sample was CD4+ T cells sorted from blood, obtained at week 0. Written as DNA, the CDR3 is TGTGCCACCAGCAGAGAGAGGGGTACTGGATCACCCCTCCACTTT. The encoded protein is CATSRERGTGSPLHF. The variable domain in full, with the rest retrieved from reference TRBV15 and TRBJ1-6, is DAMVIQNPRYQVTQFGKPVTLSCSQTLNHNVMYWYQQKSSQAPKLLFHYYDKDFNNEADTPDNFQSRRPNTSFCFLDIRSPGLGDTAMYLCATSRERGTGSPLHFGNGTRLTVT.